These 18 T cell receptor beta chains were all obtained from the same sample, sequenced in a study of blood T cell repertoires in COVID-19. The assay was immunoSEQ multiplex PCR, and TCRdb's table has in-frame clones only and misses some. The top ten hold about 5.9% of the sample, which has 70,000 to 95,000 clones, around 92% seen once. Sequencing input: peripheral blood. The source of these receptors is a woman aged 55-69 years with active COVID-19.

This clone has a count of ten or more. J is TRBJ1-2 and V is TRBV6-2 or TRBV6-3, with no clear D. The V and J ends lost 3 bases and 3 bases respectively, with 20 bases between them. Germline values: CDR1 MNHEY, CDR2 SVGEGT. The CDR3 runs to 17 residues. DNA for the CDR3: TGTGCCAGCAGTTATCTCGGTTCGAGGGCTGGGGACTATGGCTACACCTTC. As protein: CASSYLGSRAGDYGYTF.

The CDR3 loop reads CASSPIDRGKGETQYF. In DNA, the CDR3 is TGTGCCAGCTCACCCATCGACAGGGGAAAGGGGGAGACCCAGTACTTC. J is TRBJ2-5 and V is TRBV18; TRBD1 agrees at 8 bases. This CDR3 is 16 amino acids long. The junction had 11 bases not matched to a gene; V was cut back by 3 bases and J by 5 bases. Germline V lookup: CDR1 KGHSH, CDR2 LQKENI.

The chain employs TRBV7-9 and TRBJ1-6, with 12 bases aligning to TRBD1. V shed 6 bases, J shed 14 bases, and the junction held 8 bases outside the gene matches. This CDR3 comprises 14 residues. Looked up from germline, CDR1 is SEHNR and CDR2 is FQNEAQ (reference sequence). The CDR3 here is CASRRGQGARTLHF. Here the CDR3 DNA reads TGTGCCAGCAGACGGGGACAGGGGGCGCGTACCCTCCACTTT.

This CDR3 reads CAISWTLRETQYF. Written as DNA, the CDR3 is TGTGCCATCAGCTGGACACTTCGGGAGACCCAGTACTTC. V is TRBV10-3 and J is TRBJ2-5; D perhaps matches TRBD1 (5 bases). V dropped 6 bases and J dropped 5 bases, with 13 bases sitting between them. This CDR3 is built from 13 residues. The germline V gene encodes CDR1 ENHRY and CDR2 SYGVKD.

The rearrangement uses TRBV5-1 and TRBJ2-7; TRBD2 matches at 7 bases. The CDR3 loop spans 15 amino acids. V shed 3 bases, J shed 5 bases, and the junction held 11 bases outside the gene matches. Per the germline V gene, CDR1 is SGHRS and CDR2 is YFSETQ. Here the CDR3 reads CASSSFVGGENEQYF. The CDR3 DNA reads as TGCGCCAGCAGCTCCTTCGTGGGAGGGGAGAACGAGCAGTACTTC.

This clone was observed a handful of times. The chain has TRBV5-4 and TRBJ2-3; TRBD2 is a possible D gene (7 bases). CDR3 length equals 14 residues. Germline V gene lookup returns CDR1 SGHNT and CDR2 YYREEE (reference sequence). V was clipped by 6 bases and J by 3 bases, with 14 bases between them. The CDR3 here is CASTGGGGTDTQYF. The CDR3 DNA reads as TGTGCCAGCACGGGCGGGGGCGGGACAGATACGCAGTATTTT.

This chain connects TRBV29-1 to TRBJ2-2; a possible D gene is TRBD1 (6 bases). This CDR3 has 14 residues. CDR1 and CDR2 from the germline V gene are SQVTM and ANQGSEA. Trimming pared 3 bases from V and 2 bases from J, leaving 10 bases between. The CDR3 nucleotides are TGCAGCGTTGATGGGGACACTAACACCGGGGAGCTGTTTTTT. It is translated as CSVDGDTNTGELFF.

The chain employs TRBV18 and TRBJ2-7; 7 bases line up with TRBD2. Unmatched junction bases numbered 7, after V lost 4 bases and J lost 4 bases. Germline CDR1 KGHSH, CDR2 LQKENI. The CDR3 loop spans 14 amino acids. CDR3 loop: CASSRGAGTYEQYF. CDR3 nucleotides: TGTGCCAGCTCACGAGGAGCGGGAACGTACGAGCAGTACTTC. Full variable domain (outside the CDR3, taken from reference TRBV18 and TRBJ2-7): NAGVMQNPRHLVRRRGQEARLRCSPMKGHSHVYWYRQLPEEGLKFMVYLQKENIIDESGMPKERFSAEFPKEGPSILRIQQVVRGDSAAYFCASSRGAGTYEQYFGPGTRLTVT.

The chain has TRBV5-1 and TRBJ2-7, with a weak D call TRBD2 (5 bases). With 2 bases removed from V and 6 bases from J, the gap between germline ends came to 15 bases. The germline V gene has CDR1 SGHRS and CDR2 YFSETQ. The CDR3 is made up of 14 amino acids. CDR3 residues: CASSFRGGSGEQYF. In DNA form, the CDR3 reads TGCGCCAGCAGCTTCCGGGGTGGATCAGGCGAGCAGTACTTC.

The chain uses TRBV3-1 (or the pseudogene TRBV3-2) and TRBJ1-5; possibly TRBD1 for D (6 bases). CDR3 length: 15 amino acids. Germline V CDR1 and CDR2: LGHDT, YNNKEL (reference sequence). The V gene lost 1 base and the J gene lost 4 bases, with 11 bases spanning the gap. CDR3 in amino acids: CASSQGGQTNQPQHF. The CDR3, as DNA: TGTGCCAGCAGCCAAGGGGGGCAGACTAATCAGCCCCAGCATTTT.

The chain recombines TRBV5-1 with TRBJ2-7, with 7 nucleotides matching TRBD1. This CDR3 has 13 amino acids. J was trimmed by 5 bases and V by 3 bases; bases with no gene match: 5. In germline, CDR1 is SGHRS, CDR2 YFSETQ. The CDR3 bases are TGCGCCAGCAGCTCGGGACAGTTCAACGAGCAGTACTTC. This encodes CASSSGQFNEQYF.

The V and J genes are TRBV7-2 and TRBJ2-4, with 8 bases that match TRBD2. CDR1 is SGHTA, CDR2 FQGNSA, per germline. After removal of 5 bases from V and 5 bases from J, the junction contained 5 bases not matched to a gene. CDR3 length: 14 residues. CDR3 nucleotide sequence: TGTGCCAGCAGCCAGAGCGGGGGTCAAAACATTCAGTACTTC. Translating it yields CASSQSGGQNIQYF.

Here the CDR3 DNA reads TGTGCCATCAAACCGGGACTTAAGCTGGGGGAGCTGTTTTTT. Its protein product is CAIKPGLKLGELFF. The chain combines TRBV28 with TRBJ2-2; possibly TRBD2 for D (6 bases). Germline V gives CDR1 MDHEN, CDR2 SYDVKM. The V end was cut by 10 bases, the J end by 8 bases, with 20 bases between. The length of the CDR3 is 14 residues.

This clone was counted a single time. The chain joins TRBV11-2 to TRBJ2-3; 8 positions match TRBD2. Germline V gene sequence: CDR1 SGHAT, CDR2 FQNNGV. Trimming removed 4 bases from V and 2 bases from J; junction bases left unmatched: 5. The CDR3 is 15 amino acids. The CDR3 DNA is TGTGCCAGCAGCTCGGGACTAGTAGACACAGATACGCAGTATTTT. Its translation is CASSSGLVDTDTQYF.

The V and J genes are TRBV2 and TRBJ2-1; TRBD1 aligns across 9 bases. V shed 4 bases and J 4 bases; nucleotides not matched to a gene: 8. Germline V CDR1 and CDR2: SNHLY, FYNNEI. The CDR3 sequence is 16 residues long. CDR3 bases: TGTGCCAGCAGTGTAGTACAGGGGGCAGGGTACAATGAGCAGTTCTTC. Its protein is CASSVVQGAGYNEQFF.

V usage is TRBV19 and J usage is TRBJ2-3, with 7 nucleotides matching TRBD2. Germline V gene data show CDR1 as LNHDA and CDR2 as SQIVND (reference sequence). CDR3 length equals 15 residues. The V and J ends lost 4 bases and 3 bases, in that order; junction bases with no gene match: 7. The CDR3 is CASSNGGGLTDTQYF. In DNA form, the CDR3 reads TGTGCCAGTAGTAATGGGGGAGGGTTAACAGATACGCAGTATTTT.

This chain links TRBV19 with TRBJ1-3; D is ambiguous. Trimming pared 8 bases from V and 0 bases from J, leaving 5 bases between. The germline V gene has CDR1 LNHDA and CDR2 SQIVND (reference sequence). The CDR3 runs 12 residues. CDR3 nucleotides: TGTGCCAGTGCGGCCTCTGGAAACACCATATATTTT. This translates into CASAASGNTIYF.

The rearrangement uses TRBV6-5 and TRBJ1-5; D uncertain. The CDR3 covers 14 residues. Germline assignment: CDR1 MNHEY and CDR2 SVGAGI. V lost 6 bases and J lost 0, with 9 bases in between. The CDR3 region has the DNA TGTGCCAGCAGGACTGATAATAGCAATCAGCCCCAGCATTTT. Protein product: CASRTDNSNQPQHF.